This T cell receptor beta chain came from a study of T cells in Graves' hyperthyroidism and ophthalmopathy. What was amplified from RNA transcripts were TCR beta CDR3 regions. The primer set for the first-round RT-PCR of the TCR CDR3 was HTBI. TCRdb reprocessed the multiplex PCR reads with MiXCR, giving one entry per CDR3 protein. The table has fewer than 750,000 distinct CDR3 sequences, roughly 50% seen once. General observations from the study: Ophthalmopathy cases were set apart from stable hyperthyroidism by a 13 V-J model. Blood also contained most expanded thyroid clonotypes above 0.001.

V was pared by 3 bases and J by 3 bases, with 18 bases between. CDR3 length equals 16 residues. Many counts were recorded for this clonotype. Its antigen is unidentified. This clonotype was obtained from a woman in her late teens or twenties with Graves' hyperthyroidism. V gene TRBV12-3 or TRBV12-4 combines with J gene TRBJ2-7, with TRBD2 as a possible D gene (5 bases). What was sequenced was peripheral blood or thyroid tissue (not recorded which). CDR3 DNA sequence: TGTGCCAGCAGTTTGGATAGCGCCTTGGGGAACTACGAGCAGTACTTC. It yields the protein CASSLDSALGNYEQYF.